Only a few counts were recorded for the clone carrying this T cell receptor beta chain. Its antigen is unknown. The PCR contained 60 Vbeta and 13 Jbeta primers. The data were produced by immunoSEQ multiplex PCR, yet TCRdb's version contains in-frame clones alone and is incomplete. Of about 160,000 clones in the sample, over 80% were seen once. This entry is derived from a study of cytomegalovirus exposure and HLA in healthy donors. The study, taken as a whole, reports: Because they were indistinguishable, some V segments, including TRBV6-2 and TRBV6-3, were excluded. In an earlier analysis, in some 500 donors, most V segments appeared productive either ~87% or ~30% of the time. Among CMV-associated TCR beta chains, most appeared HLA-restricted in a later analysis. Associated with HLA alleles at 0.05 false discovery rate in a later analysis were 17,000 or so TCR beta sequences.

Trimming shortened V by 0 bases and J by 4 bases, and 10 bases separated the two germline ends. In germline, CDR1 is GTSNPN, CDR2 SVGIG (reference sequence). The CDR3 runs 14 residues. The specimen was PBMCs. This chain uses TRBV30 with TRBJ1-5; D might be TRBD1 (6 bases). This sequence was found in a woman aged 18-30 years in good health and CMV-seronegative. The CDR3 here is CAWSVQGGNQPQHF. The CDR3 DNA reads as TGTGCCTGGAGTGTACAGGGTGGAAATCAGCCCCAGCATTTT.